These 11 T cell receptor beta chains were sequenced from one sample in a study of technical replicates of blood from several donors. Method: immunoSEQ multiplex PCR; TCRdb's copy keeps in-frame clones and lacks some. The sample includes fewer than 100,000 clones, 85% to 95% seen only once; the top ten take 0.27%. The source material was T cells isolated from PBMCs. The source is a human donor in good health.

J is TRBJ2-7 and V is TRBV27; 12 bases agree with TRBD1. This CDR3 comprises 14 residues. V trimming: 2 bases; J trimming: 5 bases; junction bases outside the gene matches: 1. Per germline, CDR1 MNHEY and CDR2 SMNVEV (reference sequence). CDR3 in DNA: TGTGCCAGCAGTTTAGGGACAGGGGGCAACGAGCAGTACTTC. This sequence encodes CASSLGTGGNEQYF.

This rearrangement joins TRBV6-5 to TRBJ1-2; perhaps TRBD1 as D (5 bases). Germline-derived CDR1 and CDR2 are MNHEY and SVGAGI. Trimming left V 2 bases short and J 5 bases short, with 9 bases between. The CDR3 covers 13 residues. The CDR3 DNA is TGTGCCAGCAGTTACGAACAGGCGTATGGCTACACCTTC. Its protein product is CASSYEQAYGYTF.

This clone was recorded once. The rearrangement uses TRBV7-9 and TRBJ1-2, with TRBD1 matching 8 bases. V shed 1 base, J shed 8 bases, and the junction held 6 bases outside the gene matches. The CDR3 consists of 14 residues. Germline V lookup: CDR1 SEHNR, CDR2 FQNEAQ (reference sequence). CDR3 nucleotide sequence: TGTGCCAGCAGCTTAGAGGGCAGGGGGCGAGGCTACACCTTC. Encoded protein: CASSLEGRGRGYTF.

The rearrangement uses TRBV11-2 and TRBJ2-1; TRBD2 is a possible D gene (5 bases). Per germline, CDR1 SGHAT and CDR2 FQNNGV. The CDR3 contains 16 residues. V shed 8 bases and J shed 0 bases, with 17 bases lying between them. The CDR3 spells CASSSRGLSSYNEQFF. In DNA form, the CDR3 reads TGTGCCAGCTCCTCCCGCGGGCTTAGCTCCTACAATGAGCAGTTCTTC. The whole variable domain, filled in from reference TRBV11-2 and TRBJ2-1, reads EAGVAQSPRYKIIEKRQSVAFWCNPISGHATLYWYQQILGQGPKLLIQFQNNGVVDDSQLPKDRFSAERLKGVDSTLKIQPAKLEDSAVYLCASSSRGLSSYNEQFFGPGTRLTVL.

This sequence joins TRBV27 and TRBJ1-5; no reliable D call. Germline values: CDR1 MNHEY, CDR2 SMNVEV (reference sequence). Trimming took off 5 bases at V and 1 base at J, with 18 bases between the two ends. The CDR3 is 17 amino acids. The CDR3 here is CASSQTAQTSSNQPQHF. The CDR3 coding sequence is TGTGCCAGCAGTCAGACTGCTCAAACATCGAGCAATCAGCCCCAGCATTTT.

The V and J genes are TRBV5-1 and TRBJ1-5, with D unclear. V was trimmed by 0 bases and J by 3 bases, leaving 10 bases between them. The CDR3 covers 15 residues. Germline lookup yields CDR1 SGHRS and CDR2 YFSETQ. The CDR3 here is CASSLVDSFNQPQHF. The CDR3 nucleotides read TGCGCCAGCAGCTTGGTCGATAGCTTCAATCAGCCCCAGCATTTT.

The chain links TRBV28 to TRBJ2-6; D uncertain. The CDR3 is 15 residues long. V was clipped by 7 bases and J by 0 bases, with 10 bases between them. Germline assignment: CDR1 MDHEN and CDR2 SYDVKM. The CDR3 DNA reads TGTGCCAGCATGATTAGCCTCTCTGGGGCCAACGTCCTGACTTTC. This translates into CASMISLSGANVLTF.

This clone was observed once. The chain couples TRBV9 to TRBJ2-3; weak D call: TRBD1 (6 bases). Germline lookup yields CDR1 SGDLS and CDR2 YYNGEE. V lost 0 bases and J 0 bases, leaving 8 bases between the germline ends. This CDR3 region has 15 residues. CDR3 sequence: CASSVVGQSTDTQYF. The CDR3 bases are TGTGCCAGCAGCGTAGTAGGACAGAGCACAGATACGCAGTATTTT.

The chain is built from TRBV29-1 and TRBJ2-7; TRBD1 agrees at 8 bases. The V gene end was trimmed by 7 bases and the J gene end by 5 bases; junction bases not matched to a gene: 10. The CDR3 has 13 residues. Germline CDR1 SQVTM, CDR2 ANQGSEA. As DNA, the CDR3 is TGCAGCGGTGGGGACAGGAATGGCAACGAGCAGTACTTC. Protein product: CSGGDRNGNEQYF.

The chain carries TRBV28 and TRBJ2-3; a possible D gene is TRBD1 (5 bases). V lost 8 bases to trimming and J lost 6 bases, with 12 bases between them. From germline, CDR1 is MDHEN and CDR2 SYDVKM. CDR3 length: 12 amino acids. CDR3: CASVGARDTQYF. The DNA of the CDR3 is TGTGCCAGCGTTGGGGCCAGGGATACGCAGTATTTT.

This clone was observed once. The rearrangement uses TRBV10-2 and TRBJ2-1; 11 nucleotides line up with TRBD2. The CDR3 runs 13 residues. Germline V lookup: CDR1 WSHSY, CDR2 SAAADI. J gave up 4 bases and V 8 bases, and 1 base lay outside the gene matches. The CDR3 bases are TGCGCCAGCTCTAGCGGGAGGTACAATGAGCAGTTCTTC. This sequence encodes CASSSGRYNEQFF.